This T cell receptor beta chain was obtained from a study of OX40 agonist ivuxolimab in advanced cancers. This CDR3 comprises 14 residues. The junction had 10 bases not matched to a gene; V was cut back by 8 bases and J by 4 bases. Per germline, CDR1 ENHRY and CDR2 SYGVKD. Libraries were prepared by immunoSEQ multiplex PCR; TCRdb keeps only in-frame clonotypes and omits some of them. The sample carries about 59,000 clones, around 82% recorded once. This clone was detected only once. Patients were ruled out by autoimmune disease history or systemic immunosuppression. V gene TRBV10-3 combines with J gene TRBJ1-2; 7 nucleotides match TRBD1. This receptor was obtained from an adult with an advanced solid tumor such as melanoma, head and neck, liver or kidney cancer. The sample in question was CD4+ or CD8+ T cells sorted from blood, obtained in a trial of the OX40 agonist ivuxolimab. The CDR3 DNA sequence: TGTGCCATCTCTCAGGACAGGAGTTTCTATGGCTACACCTTC. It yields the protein CAISQDRSFYGYTF.